Listed here are 19 T cell receptor beta chains from one sample, sequenced in a study of a mutant IDH1 vaccine in newly diagnosed glioma. The table came from immunoSEQ multiplex PCR; TCRdb's copy has only in-frame clones and leaves some out. The table lists roughly 31,000 clones, 80% to 85% of them singletons. No antigen has been assigned to these receptors. The time point denotes: week 47, end of study. It was 300 ug of mutant IDH1 20-mer peptide that made up each vaccine dose, given with topical imiquimod. Source: PBMCs, taken from a glioma patient whose treatment included an IDH1 peptide vaccine. These receptors originate from a man aged 25 to 45 with glioma.

The rearrangement links TRBV5-6 to TRBJ1-2, with TRBD1 matching over 9 bases. The CDR3 has 16 amino acids. Germline values: CDR1 SGHDT, CDR2 YYEEEE. V lost 4 bases and J lost 1; bases outside the gene matches: 8. CDR3 amino acids: CASSPRDRVNNYGYTF. CDR3 bases: TGTGCCAGCAGCCCAAGGGACAGGGTGAATAACTATGGCTACACCTTC. Together with reference TRBV5-6 and TRBJ1-2, the CDR3 gives the full variable domain: DAGVTQSPTHLIKTRGQQVTLRCSPKSGHDTVSWYQQALGQGPQFIFQYYEEEERQRGNFPDRFSGHQFPNYSSELNVNALLLGDSALYLCASSPRDRVNNYGYTFGSGTRLTVV.

The chain recombines TRBV7-3 with TRBJ1-2, with TRBD1 matching 7 bases. From germline, CDR1 is SGHTA and CDR2 FQGTGA. This CDR3 has 15 residues. J gave up 4 bases and V 0 bases, and 5 bases lay outside the gene matches. CDR3 DNA: TGTGCCAGCAGCTTAACGCCAGGGGGATCCTATGGCTACACCTTC. Protein sequence: CASSLTPGGSYGYTF.

The chain carries TRBV30 and TRBJ2-6, with TRBD2 matching 12 bases. The CDR3 contains 16 residues. V shed 3 bases, J shed 2 bases, and the junction held 2 bases outside the gene matches. Germline loops: CDR1 GTSNPN, CDR2 SVGIG (reference sequence). The CDR3 coding sequence is TGTGCCTGGAGCGCTAGCGGGGGGGCTGGGGCCAACGTCCTGACTTTC. Translated: CAWSASGGAGANVLTF.

The chain carries TRBV4-2 and TRBJ1-2, with a possible D match to TRBD1 (6 bases). In germline, CDR1 is LGHNA, CDR2 YNFKEQ. The CDR3 extends over 15 amino acids. V lost 0 bases and J 1 base, leaving 9 bases between the germline ends. CDR3 sequence reads: CASSQEGQVNYGYTF. The CDR3 DNA reads as TGTGCCAGCAGCCAAGAGGGACAAGTTAACTATGGCTACACCTTC.

The J gene is TRBJ1-2, the V gene TRBV11-2, with D possibly TRBD1 on 5 matching bases. Germline CDR1 is SGHAT and CDR2 is FQNNGV. The CDR3 loop spans 14 amino acids. V was trimmed by 5 bases and J by 5 bases, leaving 15 bases between them. The CDR3 spells CASSPGAFRYGYTF. The CDR3 coding sequence is TGTGCCAGCAGCCCCGGGGCTTTTCGGTATGGCTACACCTTC.

This rearrangement joins TRBV2 to TRBJ2-5; no clear D gene. Trimming stripped 5 bases from V and 1 base from J, with 14 bases between. CDR1 SNHLY and CDR2 FYNNEI come from the germline V gene. There are 15 residues in the CDR3. DNA for the CDR3: TGTGCCAGCAGTCCGACGCCGGGCCTCCAAGAGACCCAGTACTTC. The encoded protein is CASSPTPGLQETQYF.

The rearrangement joins TRBV6-1 to TRBJ1-2, with D perhaps matching TRBD1 (5 bases). Germline V gene sequence: CDR1 MNHNS, CDR2 SASEGT. The CDR3 is made up of 15 amino acids. Trimming shortened V by 3 bases and J by 0 bases, and 11 bases separated the two germline ends. The CDR3 loop reads CASSETANPNYGYTF. Here the CDR3 DNA reads TGTGCCAGCAGTGAGACAGCTAATCCTAACTATGGCTACACCTTC.

This clone was seen a few times. The V gene is TRBV19, the J gene TRBJ1-1; no reliable D call. V was clipped by 10 bases and J by 0 bases, with 18 bases between them. Germline CDR1 and CDR2: LNHDA and SQIVND (reference sequence). The CDR3 runs to 15 residues. CDR3 protein: CATLEGSSMNTEAFF. The CDR3 nucleotides are TGTGCCACTCTAGAGGGTTCCTCGATGAACACTGAAGCTTTCTTT. Full variable domain (rest looked up from reference TRBV19 and TRBJ1-1): DGGITQSPKYLFRKEGQNVTLSCEQNLNHDAMYWYRQDPGQGLRLIYYSQIVNDFQKGDIAEGYSVSREKKESFPLTVTSAQKNPTAFYLCATLEGSSMNTEAFFGQGTRLTVV.

This chain connects TRBV27 to TRBJ1-1, with D possibly matching TRBD1 (5 bases). This CDR3 has 16 residues. V was clipped by 1 base and J by 1 base, with 13 bases between them. In germline, CDR1 is MNHEY, CDR2 SMNVEV (reference sequence). Here the CDR3 DNA reads TGTGCCAGCAGTTTATGGGGGTCCCCAGGGAACACTGAAGCTTTCTTT. Translation: CASSLWGSPGNTEAFF.

V is TRBV6-6 and J is TRBJ2-5; D remains ambiguous. V lost 4 bases to trimming and J lost 2 bases, with 8 bases between them. CDR1 is MNHNY, CDR2 SVGAGI, per germline (reference sequence). This CDR3 contains 13 residues. CDR3 nucleotide sequence: TGTGCCAGCAGTTCCCTTCGGCAAGAGACCCAGTACTTC. Its translation: CASSSLRQETQYF.

V is TRBV11-2 and J is TRBJ2-5, with D possibly being TRBD1 (6 bases). Germline values: CDR1 SGHAT, CDR2 FQNNGV. The CDR3 is 15 amino acids. V lost 5 bases, J lost 2 bases, and 15 bases lay in between. Here the CDR3 reads CASSKLDSIQETQYF. CDR3 bases: TGTGCCAGCAGCAAACTGGACAGCATTCAAGAGACCCAGTACTTC.

The V and J genes are TRBV12-5 and TRBJ2-5; D gene ambiguous. CDR3 length: 14 amino acids. The V gene lost 2 bases and the J gene lost 4 bases, with 11 bases spanning the gap. Germline V gives CDR1 LGHNT, CDR2 FRNRAP. The CDR3 protein is CASGLPQAPETQYF. DNA for the CDR3: TGTGCTAGTGGTTTGCCCCAGGCGCCAGAGACCCAGTACTTC.

This chain joins TRBV5-6 and TRBJ1-1; TRBD1 might be the D (5 bases). This CDR3 region has 12 residues. From germline, CDR1 is SGHDT and CDR2 YYEEEE. V was trimmed by 2 bases and J by 11 bases, leaving 13 bases between them. CDR3 in amino acids: CASSLGDSWAFF. The CDR3 DNA follows: TGTGCCAGCAGCTTAGGGGATAGTTGGGCTTTCTTT. The full variable domain, completed using reference TRBV5-6 and TRBJ1-1, is DAGVTQSPTHLIKTRGQQVTLRCSPKSGHDTVSWYQQALGQGPQFIFQYYEEEERQRGNFPDRFSGHQFPNYSSELNVNALLLGDSALYLCASSLGDSWAFFGQGTRLTVV.

The chain uses TRBV6-4 and TRBJ2-7; tentative D call: TRBD1 (5 bases). Deletions cut 6 bases from V and 5 bases from J, with 17 bases between. The CDR3 consists of 14 residues. Germline values: CDR1 MRHNA, CDR2 SNTAGT. In DNA form, the CDR3 reads TGTGCCAGCAGGACCGACAGCCATTCCGACGAGCAGTACTTC. Translated, it gives CASRTDSHSDEQYF.

This rearrangement joins TRBV10-2 to TRBJ1-1; 9 bases are shared with TRBD1. The junction had 0 bases not matched to a gene; V was cut back by 2 bases and J by 8 bases. Germline V gene sequence: CDR1 WSHSY, CDR2 SAAADI. The length of the CDR3 is 12 residues. The CDR3 region is CASSEGTGEAFF. CDR3 sequence (DNA): TGCGCCAGCAGTGAGGGGACAGGGGAAGCTTTCTTT.

V usage is TRBV5-1 and J usage is TRBJ2-2; 9 nucleotides align to TRBD1. The J segment lost 4 bases and the V segment lost 1 base, leaving 11 bases of the junction unmatched. The CDR3 spans 18 residues. Germline V lookup: CDR1 SGHRS, CDR2 YFSETQ. The CDR3 nucleotides are TGCGCCAGCAGCTTGTCGAGTACCGGGACAGGGCGCACCGGGGAGCTGTTTTTT. Its translation: CASSLSSTGTGRTGELFF. Complete variable domain (other parts from reference TRBV5-1 and TRBJ2-2): KAGVTQTPRYLIKTRGQQVTLSCSPISGHRSVSWYQQTPGQGLQFLFEYFSETQRNKGNFPGRFSGRQFSNSRSEMNVSTLELGDSALYLCASSLSSTGTGRTGELFFGEGSRLTVL.

The genes are TRBV6-1 and TRBJ2-2; 10 nucleotides agree with TRBD2. The germline V gene has CDR1 MNHNS and CDR2 SASEGT. The CDR3 is made up of 20 amino acids. Unmatched junction bases numbered 17, after V lost 2 bases and J lost 5 bases. This CDR3 reads CASSETERVLAGVRTGELFF. CDR3 sequence (DNA): TGTGCCAGCAGTGAAACCGAGAGAGTGCTAGCGGGAGTTCGAACCGGGGAGCTGTTTTTT.

CDR3 sequence (DNA): TGTGCCAGCAGCTTATACGGCGGGAGGACCGGGGAGCTGTTTTTT. Protein: CASSLYGGRTGELFF. V is TRBV7-9 and J is TRBJ2-2, with TRBD2 identical over 8 bases. The J segment lost 5 bases and the V segment lost 2 bases, leaving 4 bases of the junction unmatched. There are 15 residues in the CDR3. CDR1 SEHNR and CDR2 FQNEAQ come from the germline V gene (reference sequence).

The rearrangement joins TRBV19 to TRBJ2-1; 8 bases map to TRBD2. Germline V lookup: CDR1 LNHDA, CDR2 SQIVND (reference sequence). The trim removed 2 bases at V and 5 bases at J, leaving 2 bases unmatched. The CDR3 has 14 residues. CDR3 amino acids: CASSIQRENNEQFF. Here the CDR3 DNA reads TGTGCCAGTAGTATACAGCGGGAGAACAATGAGCAGTTCTTC.